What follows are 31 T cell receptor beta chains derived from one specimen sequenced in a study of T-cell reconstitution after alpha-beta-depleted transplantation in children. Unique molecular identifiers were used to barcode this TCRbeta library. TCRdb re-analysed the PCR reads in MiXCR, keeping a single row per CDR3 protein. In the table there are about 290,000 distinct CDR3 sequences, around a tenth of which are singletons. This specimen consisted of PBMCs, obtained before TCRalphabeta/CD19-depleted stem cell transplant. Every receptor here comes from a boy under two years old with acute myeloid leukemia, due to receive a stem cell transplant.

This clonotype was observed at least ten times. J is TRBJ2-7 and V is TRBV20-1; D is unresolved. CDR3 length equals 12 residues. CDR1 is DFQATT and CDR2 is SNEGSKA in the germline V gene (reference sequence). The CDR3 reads CSANEDPYEQYF. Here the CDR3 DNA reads TGCAGCGCCAATGAGGACCCCTACGAGCAGTACTTC.

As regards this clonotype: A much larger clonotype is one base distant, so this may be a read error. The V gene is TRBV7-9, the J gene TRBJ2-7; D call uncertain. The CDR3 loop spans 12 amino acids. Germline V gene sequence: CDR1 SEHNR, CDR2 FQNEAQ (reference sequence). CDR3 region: CASSLSLYEQCF. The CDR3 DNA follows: TGTGCCAGCAGCCTTTCCCTCTACGAGCAGTGCTTC.

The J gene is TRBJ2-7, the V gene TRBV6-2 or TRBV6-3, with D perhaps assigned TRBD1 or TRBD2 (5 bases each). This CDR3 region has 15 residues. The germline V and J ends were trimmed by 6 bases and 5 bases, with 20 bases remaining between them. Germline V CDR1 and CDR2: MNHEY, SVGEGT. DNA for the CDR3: TGTGCCAGCAGGGTCCCCGGGGCTCGTGTCAACGAGCAGTACTTC. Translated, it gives CASRVPGARVNEQYF.

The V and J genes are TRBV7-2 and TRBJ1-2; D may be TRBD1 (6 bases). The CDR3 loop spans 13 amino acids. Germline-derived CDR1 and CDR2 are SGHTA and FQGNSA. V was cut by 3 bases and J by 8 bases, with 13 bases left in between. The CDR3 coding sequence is TGTGCCAGCAGCTTTCCGGGGGCGGGGGGCTACACCTTC. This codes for CASSFPGAGGYTF. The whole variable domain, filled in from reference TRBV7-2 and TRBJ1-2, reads GAGVSQSPSNKVTEKGKDVELRCDPISGHTALYWYRQSLGQGLEFLIYFQGNSAPDKSGLPSDRFSAERTGGSVSTLTIQRTQQEDSAVYLCASSFPGAGGYTFGSGTRLTVV.

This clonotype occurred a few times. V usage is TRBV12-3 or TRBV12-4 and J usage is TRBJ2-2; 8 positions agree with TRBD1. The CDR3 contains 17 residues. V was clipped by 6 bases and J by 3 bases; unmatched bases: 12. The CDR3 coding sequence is TGTGCCAGCAGCCCAAACCCAGGGGGCGCGTACACCGGGGAGCTGTTTTTT. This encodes CASSPNPGGAYTGELFF.

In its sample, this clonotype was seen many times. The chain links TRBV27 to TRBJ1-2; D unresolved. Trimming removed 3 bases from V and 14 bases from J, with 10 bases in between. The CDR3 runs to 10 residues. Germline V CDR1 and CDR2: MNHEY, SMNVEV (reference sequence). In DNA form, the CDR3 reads TGTGCCAGCAGTTTTGGGGTGTCTACCTTC. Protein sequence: CASSFGVSTF.

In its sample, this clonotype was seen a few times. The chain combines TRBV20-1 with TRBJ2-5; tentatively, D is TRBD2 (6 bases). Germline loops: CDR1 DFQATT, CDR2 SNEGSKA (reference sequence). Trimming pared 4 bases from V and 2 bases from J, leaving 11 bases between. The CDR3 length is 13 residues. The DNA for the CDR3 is TGCAGTGCTACCGGGACTTTACAAGAGACCCAGTACTTC. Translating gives CSATGTLQETQYF.

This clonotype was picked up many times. The CDR3 protein is CASSFPSGSARETQYF. The CDR3 bases are TGTGCCAGCAGCTTTCCGAGCGGGAGTGCGAGGGAGACCCAGTACTTC. The chain carries TRBV11-3 and TRBJ2-5; TRBD2 matches at 8 bases. The V gene's germline CDR1 is SGHNT and CDR2 YENEEA. Trimming removed 3 bases from V and 5 bases from J; junction bases left unmatched: 11. This CDR3 has 16 residues.

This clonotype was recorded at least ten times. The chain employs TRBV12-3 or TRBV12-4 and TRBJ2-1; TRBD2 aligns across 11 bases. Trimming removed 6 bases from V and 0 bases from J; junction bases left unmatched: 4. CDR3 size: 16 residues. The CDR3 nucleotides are TGTGCCAGCAGGGCTAGCGGGAGGAGCTCCTACAATGAGCAGTTCTTC. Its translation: CASRASGRSSYNEQFF.

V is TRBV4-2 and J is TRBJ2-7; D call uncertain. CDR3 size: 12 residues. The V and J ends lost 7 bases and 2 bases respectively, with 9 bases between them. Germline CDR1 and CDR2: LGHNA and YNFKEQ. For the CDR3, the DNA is TGTGCCAGCACCCGAGATACCTACGAGCAGTACTTC. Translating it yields CASTRDTYEQYF.

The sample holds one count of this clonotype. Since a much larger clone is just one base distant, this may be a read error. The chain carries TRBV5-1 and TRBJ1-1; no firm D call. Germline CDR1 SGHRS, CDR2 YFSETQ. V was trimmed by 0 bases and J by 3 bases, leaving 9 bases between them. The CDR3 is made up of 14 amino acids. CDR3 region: CASSLDREDTEAFF. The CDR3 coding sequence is TGCGCCAGCAGCTTGGATAGGGAGGACACTGAAGCTTTCTTT.

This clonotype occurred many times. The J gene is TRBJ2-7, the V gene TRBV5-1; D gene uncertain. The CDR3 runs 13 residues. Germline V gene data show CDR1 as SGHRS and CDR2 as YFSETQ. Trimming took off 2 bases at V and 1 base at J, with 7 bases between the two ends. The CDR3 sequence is CASSFAVSYEQYF. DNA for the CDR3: TGCGCCAGCAGCTTCGCAGTGTCCTACGAGCAGTACTTC.

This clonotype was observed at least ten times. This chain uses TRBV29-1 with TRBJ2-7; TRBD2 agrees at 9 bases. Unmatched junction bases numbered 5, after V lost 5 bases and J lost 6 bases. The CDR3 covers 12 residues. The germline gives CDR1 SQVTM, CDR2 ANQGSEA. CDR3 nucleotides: TGCAGCGTTTTTAGCGGGAGCGGCGAGCAGTACTTC. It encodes CSVFSGSGEQYF.

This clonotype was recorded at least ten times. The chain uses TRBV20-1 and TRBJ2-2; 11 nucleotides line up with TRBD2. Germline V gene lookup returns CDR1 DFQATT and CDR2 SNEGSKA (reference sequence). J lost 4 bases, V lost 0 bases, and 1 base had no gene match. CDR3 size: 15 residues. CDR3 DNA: TGCAGTGCTAGAGATAGCGGGAGGGCCACCGGGGAGCTGTTTTTT. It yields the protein CSARDSGRATGELFF.

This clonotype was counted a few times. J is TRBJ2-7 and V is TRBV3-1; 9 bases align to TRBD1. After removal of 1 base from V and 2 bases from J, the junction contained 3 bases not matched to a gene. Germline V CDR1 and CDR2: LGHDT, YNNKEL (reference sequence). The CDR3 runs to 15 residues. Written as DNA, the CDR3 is TGTGCCAGCAGCCAAGTAGGGACAGGGCCCTACGAGCAGTACTTC. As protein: CASSQVGTGPYEQYF.

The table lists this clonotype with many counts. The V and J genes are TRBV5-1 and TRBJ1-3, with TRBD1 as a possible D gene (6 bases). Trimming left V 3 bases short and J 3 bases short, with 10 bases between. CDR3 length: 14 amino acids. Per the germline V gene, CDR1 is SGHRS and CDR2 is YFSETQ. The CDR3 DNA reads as TGCGCCAGCAGCTCGAGGGGGTATGGAAACACCATATATTTT. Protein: CASSSRGYGNTIYF.

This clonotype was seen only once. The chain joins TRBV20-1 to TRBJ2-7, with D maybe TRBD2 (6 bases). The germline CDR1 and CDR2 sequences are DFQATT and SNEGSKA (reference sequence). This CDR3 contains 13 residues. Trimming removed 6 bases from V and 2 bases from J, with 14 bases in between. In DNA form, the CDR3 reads TGCAGTGCGCAGACTAGAGGACCCTACGAGCAGTACTTC. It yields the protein CSAQTRGPYEQYF.

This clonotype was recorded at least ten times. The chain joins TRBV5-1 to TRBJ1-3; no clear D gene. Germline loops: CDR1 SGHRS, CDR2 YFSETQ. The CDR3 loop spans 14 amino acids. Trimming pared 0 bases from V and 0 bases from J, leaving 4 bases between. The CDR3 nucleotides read TGCGCCAGCAGCTTGGTGGACTCTGGAAACACCATATATTTT. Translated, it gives CASSLVDSGNTIYF.

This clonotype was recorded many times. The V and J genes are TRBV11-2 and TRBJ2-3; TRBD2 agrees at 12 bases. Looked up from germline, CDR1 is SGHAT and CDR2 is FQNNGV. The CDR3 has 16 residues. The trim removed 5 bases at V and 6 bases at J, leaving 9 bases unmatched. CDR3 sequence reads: CASSNLAGGLWDTQYF. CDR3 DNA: TGTGCCAGCAGCAATCTAGCGGGGGGGCTTTGGGATACGCAGTATTTT.

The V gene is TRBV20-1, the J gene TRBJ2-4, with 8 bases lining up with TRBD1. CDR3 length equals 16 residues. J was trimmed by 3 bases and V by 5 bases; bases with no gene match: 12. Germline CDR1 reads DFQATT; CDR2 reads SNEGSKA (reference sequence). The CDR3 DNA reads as TGCAGTGCTGACGGACAGGGCGTCATCCTCAAAAACATTCAGTACTTC. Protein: CSADGQGVILKNIQYF.

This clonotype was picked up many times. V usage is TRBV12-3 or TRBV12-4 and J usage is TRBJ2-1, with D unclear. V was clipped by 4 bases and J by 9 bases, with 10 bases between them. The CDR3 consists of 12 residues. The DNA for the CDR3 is TGTGCCAGCAGTTATCCTACCAGTGAGCAGTTCTTC. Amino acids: CASSYPTSEQFF.

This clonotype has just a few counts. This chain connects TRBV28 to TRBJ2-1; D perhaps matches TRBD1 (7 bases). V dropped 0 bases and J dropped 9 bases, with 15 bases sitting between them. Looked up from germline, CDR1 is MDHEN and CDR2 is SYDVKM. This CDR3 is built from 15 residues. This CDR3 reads CASSLWTGSGAEQFF. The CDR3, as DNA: TGTGCCAGCAGTTTATGGACAGGGTCGGGGGCTGAGCAGTTCTTC. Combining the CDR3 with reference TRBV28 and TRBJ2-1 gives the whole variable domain DVKVTQSSRYLVKRTGEKVFLECVQDMDHENMFWYRQDPGLGLRLIYFSYDVKMKEKGDIPEGYSVSREKKERFSLILESASTNQTSMYLCASSLWTGSGAEQFFGPGTRLTVL.

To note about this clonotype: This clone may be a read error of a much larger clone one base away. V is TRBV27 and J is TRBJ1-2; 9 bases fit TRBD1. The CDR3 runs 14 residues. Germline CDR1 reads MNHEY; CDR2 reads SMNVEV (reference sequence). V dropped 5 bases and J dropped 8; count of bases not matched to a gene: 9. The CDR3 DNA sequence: TGTGCCAGCAGTGTTCTGGACAGGGGCCCGGGCTACACCTTC. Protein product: CASSVLDRGPGYTF.

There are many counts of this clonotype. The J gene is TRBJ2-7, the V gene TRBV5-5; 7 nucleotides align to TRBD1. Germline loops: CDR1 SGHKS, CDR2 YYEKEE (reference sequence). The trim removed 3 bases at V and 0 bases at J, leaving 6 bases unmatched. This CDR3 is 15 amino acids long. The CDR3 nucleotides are TGTGCCAGCAGCTGGGGTCAGGGGGACTCCTACGAGCAGTACTTC. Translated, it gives CASSWGQGDSYEQYF.

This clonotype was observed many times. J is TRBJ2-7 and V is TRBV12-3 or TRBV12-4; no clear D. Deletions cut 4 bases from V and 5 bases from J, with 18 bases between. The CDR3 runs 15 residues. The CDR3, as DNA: TGTGCCAGCAGTTCTGGACCCGAGGTGGTCCACGAGCAGTACTTC. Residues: CASSSGPEVVHEQYF.

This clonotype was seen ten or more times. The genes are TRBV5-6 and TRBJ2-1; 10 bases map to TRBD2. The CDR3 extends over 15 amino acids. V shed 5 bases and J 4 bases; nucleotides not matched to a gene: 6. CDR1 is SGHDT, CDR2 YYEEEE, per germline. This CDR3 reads CASSFGTSDYNEQFF. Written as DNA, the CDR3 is TGTGCCAGCAGTTTCGGGACTAGCGATTACAATGAGCAGTTCTTC.

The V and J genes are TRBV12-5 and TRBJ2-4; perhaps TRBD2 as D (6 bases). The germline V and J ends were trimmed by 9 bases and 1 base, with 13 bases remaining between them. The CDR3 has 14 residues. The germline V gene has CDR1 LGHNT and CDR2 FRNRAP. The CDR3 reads CARLRGKAKNIQYF. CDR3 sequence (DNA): TGTGCTAGATTGCGGGGAAAGGCCAAAAACATTCAGTACTTC.

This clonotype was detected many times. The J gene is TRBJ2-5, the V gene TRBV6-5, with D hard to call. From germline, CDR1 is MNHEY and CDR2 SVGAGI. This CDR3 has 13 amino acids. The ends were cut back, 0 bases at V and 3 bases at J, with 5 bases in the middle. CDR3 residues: CASSYSRKETQYF. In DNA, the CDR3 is TGTGCCAGCAGTTACTCCCGTAAAGAGACCCAGTACTTC.

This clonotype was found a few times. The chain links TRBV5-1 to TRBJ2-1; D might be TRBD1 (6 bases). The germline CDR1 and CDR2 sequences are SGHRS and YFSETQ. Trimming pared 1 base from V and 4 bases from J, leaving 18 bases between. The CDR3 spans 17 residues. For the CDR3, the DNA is TGCGCCAGCAGCTTGTGGCAGGGGACCCAAAGGTACAATGAGCAGTTCTTC. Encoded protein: CASSLWQGTQRYNEQFF. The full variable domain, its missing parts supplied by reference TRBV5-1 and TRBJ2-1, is KAGVTQTPRYLIKTRGQQVTLSCSPISGHRSVSWYQQTPGQGLQFLFEYFSETQRNKGNFPGRFSGRQFSNSRSEMNVSTLELGDSALYLCASSLWQGTQRYNEQFFGPGTRLTVL.

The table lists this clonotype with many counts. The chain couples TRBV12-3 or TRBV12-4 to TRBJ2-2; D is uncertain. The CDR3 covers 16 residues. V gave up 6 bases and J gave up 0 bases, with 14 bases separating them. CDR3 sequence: CASSHYRFTNTGELFF. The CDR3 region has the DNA TGTGCCAGCAGCCACTACAGATTTACGAACACCGGGGAGCTGTTTTTT.

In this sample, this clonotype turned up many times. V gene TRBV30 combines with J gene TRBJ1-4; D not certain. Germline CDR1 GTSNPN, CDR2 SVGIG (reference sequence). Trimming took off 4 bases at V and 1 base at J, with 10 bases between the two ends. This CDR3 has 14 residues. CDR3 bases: TGTGCCTGGAAGTCGGATAGAACTAATGAAAAACTGTTTTTT. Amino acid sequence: CAWKSDRTNEKLFF.